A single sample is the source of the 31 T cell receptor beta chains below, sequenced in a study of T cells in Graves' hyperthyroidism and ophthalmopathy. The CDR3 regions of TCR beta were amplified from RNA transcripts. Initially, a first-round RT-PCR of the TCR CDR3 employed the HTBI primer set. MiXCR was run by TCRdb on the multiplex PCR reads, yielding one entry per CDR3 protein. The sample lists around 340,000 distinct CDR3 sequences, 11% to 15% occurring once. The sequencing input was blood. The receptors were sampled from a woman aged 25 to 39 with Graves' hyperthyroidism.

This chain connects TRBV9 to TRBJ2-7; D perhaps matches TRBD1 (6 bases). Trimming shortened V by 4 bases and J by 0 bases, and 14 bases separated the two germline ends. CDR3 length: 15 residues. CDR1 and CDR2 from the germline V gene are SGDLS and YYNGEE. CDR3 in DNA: TGTGCCAGCAGCCGTAGGGGGTCAAGCTCCTACGAGCAGTACTTC. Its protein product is CASSRRGSSSYEQYF.

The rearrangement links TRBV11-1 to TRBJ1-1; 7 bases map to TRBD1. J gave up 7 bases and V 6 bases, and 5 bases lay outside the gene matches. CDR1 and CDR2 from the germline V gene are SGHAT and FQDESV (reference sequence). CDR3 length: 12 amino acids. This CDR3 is CASRPGTDEAFF. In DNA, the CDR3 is TGTGCCAGCAGGCCCGGGACAGATGAAGCTTTCTTT.

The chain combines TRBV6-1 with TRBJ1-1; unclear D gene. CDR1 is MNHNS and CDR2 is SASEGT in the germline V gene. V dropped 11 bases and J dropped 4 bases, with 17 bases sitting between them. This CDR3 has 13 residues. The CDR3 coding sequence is TGTGCCTACTCAGAAACCATGAGCACTGAAGCTTTCTTT. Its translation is CAYSETMSTEAFF.

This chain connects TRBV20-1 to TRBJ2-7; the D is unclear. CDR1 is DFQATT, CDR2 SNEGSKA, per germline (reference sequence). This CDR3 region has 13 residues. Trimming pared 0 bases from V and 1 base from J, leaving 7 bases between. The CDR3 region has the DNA TGCAGTGCTAGAGATCGCCGTTCCTACGAGCAGTACTTC. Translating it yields CSARDRRSYEQYF.

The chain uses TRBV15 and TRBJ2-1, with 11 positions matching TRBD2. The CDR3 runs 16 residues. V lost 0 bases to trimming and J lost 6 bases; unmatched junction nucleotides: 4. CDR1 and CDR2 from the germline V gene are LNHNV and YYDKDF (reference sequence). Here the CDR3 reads CATSRDRTSGFNEQFF. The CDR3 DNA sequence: TGTGCCACCAGCAGAGATAGGACTAGCGGGTTCAATGAGCAGTTCTTC.

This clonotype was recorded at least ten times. The CDR3 DNA follows: TGTGCCAGCAGTTTATGGAAACTAGCGGATCTAAGCTCCTACAATGAGCAGTTCTTC. It specifies CASSLWKLADLSSYNEQFF. The V call is TRBV28, the J call TRBJ2-1; 8 bases line up with TRBD2. V lost 0 bases to trimming and J lost 0 bases; unmatched junction nucleotides: 10. Germline lookup yields CDR1 MDHEN and CDR2 SYDVKM. This CDR3 is 19 amino acids long.

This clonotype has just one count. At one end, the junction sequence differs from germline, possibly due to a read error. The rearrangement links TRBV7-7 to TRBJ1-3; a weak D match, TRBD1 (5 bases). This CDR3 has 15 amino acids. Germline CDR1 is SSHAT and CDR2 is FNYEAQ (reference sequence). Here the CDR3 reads CASSLGVDSGNTMYF. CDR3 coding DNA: TGTGCTAGCAGCTTAGGGGTAGACTCTGGAAACACCATGTATTTT.

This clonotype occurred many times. CDR3 bases: TGTGCCACCAACCATGGGGACGGGGGAGCTGAAGCTTTCTTT. It is translated as CATNHGDGGAEAFF. V gene TRBV15 combines with J gene TRBJ1-1; D may be TRBD1 (5 bases). In germline, CDR1 is LNHNV, CDR2 YYDKDF (reference sequence). This CDR3 has 14 amino acids. V lost 7 bases and J lost 6, with 18 bases in between.

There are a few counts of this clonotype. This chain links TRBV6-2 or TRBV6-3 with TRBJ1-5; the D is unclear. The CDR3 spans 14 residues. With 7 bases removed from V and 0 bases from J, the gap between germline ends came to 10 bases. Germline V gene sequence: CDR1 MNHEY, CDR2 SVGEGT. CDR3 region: CASMSRDSNQPQHF. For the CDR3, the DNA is TGTGCCAGCATGTCCCGGGATAGCAATCAGCCCCAGCATTTT.

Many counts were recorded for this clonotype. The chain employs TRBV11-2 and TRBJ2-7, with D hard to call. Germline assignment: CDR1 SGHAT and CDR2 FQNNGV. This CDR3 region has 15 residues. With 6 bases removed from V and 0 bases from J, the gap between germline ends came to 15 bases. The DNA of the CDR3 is TGTGCCAGCAGATTGGTCGACAAATTCTCCTACGAGCAGTACTTC. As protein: CASRLVDKFSYEQYF.

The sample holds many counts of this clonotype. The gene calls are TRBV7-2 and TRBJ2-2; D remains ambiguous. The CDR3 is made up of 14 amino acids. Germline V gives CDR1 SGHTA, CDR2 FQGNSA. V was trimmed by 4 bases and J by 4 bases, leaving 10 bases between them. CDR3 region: CASSSDIITGELFF. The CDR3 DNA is TGTGCCAGCAGCTCCGACATCATCACCGGGGAGCTGTTTTTT.

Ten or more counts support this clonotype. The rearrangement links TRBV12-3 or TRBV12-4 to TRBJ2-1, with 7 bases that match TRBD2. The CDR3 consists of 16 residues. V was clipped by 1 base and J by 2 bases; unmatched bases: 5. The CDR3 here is CASSLGGGAPYNEQFF. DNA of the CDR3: TGTGCCAGCAGTTTAGGGGGGGGAGCCCCCTACAATGAGCAGTTCTTC.

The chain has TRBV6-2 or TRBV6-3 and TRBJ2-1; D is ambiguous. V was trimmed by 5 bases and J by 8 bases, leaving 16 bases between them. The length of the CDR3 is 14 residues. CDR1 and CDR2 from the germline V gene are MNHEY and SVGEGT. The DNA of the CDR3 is TGTGCCAGCAGTCCTGGACCGGGTAGGGATGAGCAGTTCTTC. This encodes CASSPGPGRDEQFF.

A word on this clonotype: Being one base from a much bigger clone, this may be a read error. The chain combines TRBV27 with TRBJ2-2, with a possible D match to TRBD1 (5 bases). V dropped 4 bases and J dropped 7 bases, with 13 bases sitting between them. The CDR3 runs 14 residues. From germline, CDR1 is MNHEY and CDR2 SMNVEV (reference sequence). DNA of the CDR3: TGTGCCAGCAGTTACTATTGGGGCATCGGGGAGCTGTTTTTT. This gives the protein CASSYYWGIGELFF.

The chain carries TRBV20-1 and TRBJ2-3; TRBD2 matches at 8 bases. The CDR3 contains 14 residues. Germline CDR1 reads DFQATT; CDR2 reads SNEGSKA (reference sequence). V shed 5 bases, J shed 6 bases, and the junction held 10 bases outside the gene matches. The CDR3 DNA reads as TGCAGTGCTTTGGGGGGTAGCGGGATGGATACGCAGTATTTT. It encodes CSALGGSGMDTQYF.

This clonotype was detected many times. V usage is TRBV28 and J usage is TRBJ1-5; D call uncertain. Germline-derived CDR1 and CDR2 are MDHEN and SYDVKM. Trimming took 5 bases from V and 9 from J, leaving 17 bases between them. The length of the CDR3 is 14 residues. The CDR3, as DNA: TGTGCCAGCAGTCCCTCGACATTCATAGGGCCCCAGCATTTT. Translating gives CASSPSTFIGPQHF.

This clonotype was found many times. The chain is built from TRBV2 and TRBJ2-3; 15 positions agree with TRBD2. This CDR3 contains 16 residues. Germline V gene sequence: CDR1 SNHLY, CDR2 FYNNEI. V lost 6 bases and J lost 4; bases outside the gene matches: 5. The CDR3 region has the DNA TGTGCCAGCAGCGCGGGGACTAGCGGGAGGCCAGATACGCAGTATTTT. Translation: CASSAGTSGRPDTQYF.

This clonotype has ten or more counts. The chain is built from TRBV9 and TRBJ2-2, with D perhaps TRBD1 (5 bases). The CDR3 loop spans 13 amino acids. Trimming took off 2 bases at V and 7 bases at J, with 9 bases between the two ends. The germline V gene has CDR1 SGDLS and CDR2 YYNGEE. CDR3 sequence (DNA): TGTGCCAGCAGCGTTGACAGCCTCGGGGAGCTGTTTTTT. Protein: CASSVDSLGELFF.

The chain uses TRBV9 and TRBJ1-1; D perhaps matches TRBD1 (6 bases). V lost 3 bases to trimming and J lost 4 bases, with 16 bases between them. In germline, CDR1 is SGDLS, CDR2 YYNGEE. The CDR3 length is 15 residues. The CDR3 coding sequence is TGTGCCAGCAGCGCCCAGGGGAATCCCGGCACTGAAGCTTTCTTT. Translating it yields CASSAQGNPGTEAFF.

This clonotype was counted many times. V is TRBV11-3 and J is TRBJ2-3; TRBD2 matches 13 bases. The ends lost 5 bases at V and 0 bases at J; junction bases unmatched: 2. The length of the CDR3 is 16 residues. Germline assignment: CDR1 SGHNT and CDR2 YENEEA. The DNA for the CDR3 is TGTGCCAGCAGCCAGACTAGCGGGAGGAGCACAGATACGCAGTATTTT. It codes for CASSQTSGRSTDTQYF.

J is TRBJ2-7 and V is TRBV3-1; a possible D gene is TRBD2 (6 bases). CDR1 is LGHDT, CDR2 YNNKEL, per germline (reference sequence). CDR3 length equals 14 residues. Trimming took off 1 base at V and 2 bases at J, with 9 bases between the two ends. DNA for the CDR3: TGTGCCAGCAGCCAAGGAGGGACTCCCTACGAGCAGTACTTC. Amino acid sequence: CASSQGGTPYEQYF.

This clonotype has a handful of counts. The CDR3 loop is CASSWVGKNRNEQFF. The CDR3 DNA is TGTGCCAGCAGTTGGGTGGGGAAGAACCGCAATGAGCAGTTCTTC. The chain joins TRBV28 to TRBJ2-1; no firm D call. V shed 4 bases and J shed 6 bases, with 16 bases lying between them. This CDR3 is built from 15 residues. Germline V gene lookup returns CDR1 MDHEN and CDR2 SYDVKM. Full variable domain (outside the CDR3, taken from reference TRBV28 and TRBJ2-1): DVKVTQSSRYLVKRTGEKVFLECVQDMDHENMFWYRQDPGLGLRLIYFSYDVKMKEKGDIPEGYSVSREKKERFSLILESASTNQTSMYLCASSWVGKNRNEQFFGPGTRLTVL.

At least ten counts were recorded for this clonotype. The CDR3 nucleotides are TGCAGTGCTCCCGGGACAGGAGGCACTGAAGCTTTCTTT. Protein sequence: CSAPGTGGTEAFF. This chain links TRBV20-1 with TRBJ1-1, with 8 nucleotides matching TRBD1. The CDR3 covers 13 residues. Unmatched junction bases numbered 6, after V lost 5 bases and J lost 4 bases. Germline V gene sequence: CDR1 DFQATT, CDR2 SNEGSKA (reference sequence).

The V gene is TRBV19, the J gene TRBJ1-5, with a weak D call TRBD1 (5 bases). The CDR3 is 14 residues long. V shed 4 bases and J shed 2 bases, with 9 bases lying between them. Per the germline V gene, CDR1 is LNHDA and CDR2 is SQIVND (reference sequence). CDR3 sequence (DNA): TGTGCCAGTAGTAAGACAGACCGCAATCAGCCCCAGCATTTT. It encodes CASSKTDRNQPQHF.

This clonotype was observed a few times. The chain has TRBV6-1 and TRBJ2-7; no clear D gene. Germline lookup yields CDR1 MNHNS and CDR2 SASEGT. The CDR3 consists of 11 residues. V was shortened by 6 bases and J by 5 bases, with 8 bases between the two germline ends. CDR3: CASSKGHEQYF. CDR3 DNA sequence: TGTGCCAGCAGCAAGGGCCACGAGCAGTACTTC.

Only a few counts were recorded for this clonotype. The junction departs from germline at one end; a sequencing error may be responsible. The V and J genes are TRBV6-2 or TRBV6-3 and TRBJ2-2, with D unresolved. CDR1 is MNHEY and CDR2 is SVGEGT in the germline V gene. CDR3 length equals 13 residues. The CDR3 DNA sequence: TGTGCCAGCAGTAACTCTAGGGATCGTTTGCTGTTTTTT. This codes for CASSNSRDRLLFF.

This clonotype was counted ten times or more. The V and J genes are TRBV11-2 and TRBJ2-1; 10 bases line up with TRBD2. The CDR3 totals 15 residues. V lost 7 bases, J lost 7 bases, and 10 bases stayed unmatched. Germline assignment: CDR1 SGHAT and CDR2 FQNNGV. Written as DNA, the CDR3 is TGTGCCAGCACCCCCCTAGCGGGGGAAAGAAATGAGCAGTTCTTC. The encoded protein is CASTPLAGERNEQFF.

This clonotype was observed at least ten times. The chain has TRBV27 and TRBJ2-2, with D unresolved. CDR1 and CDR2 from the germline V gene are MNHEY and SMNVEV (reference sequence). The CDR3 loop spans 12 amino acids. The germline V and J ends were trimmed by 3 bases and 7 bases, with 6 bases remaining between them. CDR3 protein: CASSLSDGELFF. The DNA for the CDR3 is TGTGCCAGCAGTTTGTCTGACGGGGAGCTGTTTTTT.

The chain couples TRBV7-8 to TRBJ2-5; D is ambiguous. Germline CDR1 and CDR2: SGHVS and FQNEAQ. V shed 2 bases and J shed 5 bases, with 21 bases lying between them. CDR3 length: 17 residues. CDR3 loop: CASSLPSIFFARETQYF. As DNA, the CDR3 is TGTGCCAGCAGCTTACCGTCGATTTTTTTCGCGCGGGAGACCCAGTACTTC.

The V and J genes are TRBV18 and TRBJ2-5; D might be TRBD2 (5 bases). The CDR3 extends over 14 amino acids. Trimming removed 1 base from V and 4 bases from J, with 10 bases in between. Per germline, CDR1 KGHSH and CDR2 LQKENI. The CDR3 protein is CASSPRTARETQYF. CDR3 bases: TGTGCCAGCTCACCACGGACTGCCCGAGAGACCCAGTACTTC.

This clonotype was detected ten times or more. The CDR3 DNA follows: TGTGCCAGCAGTGAAAACGGGGGGAGCCAGCCCCAGCATTTT. It translates to CASSENGGSQPQHF. The rearrangement joins TRBV6-1 to TRBJ1-5; the D gene is possibly TRBD1 (5 bases). The ends were cut back, 2 bases at V and 7 bases at J, with 12 bases in the middle. The CDR3 is made up of 14 amino acids. Germline V gene data show CDR1 as MNHNS and CDR2 as SASEGT.